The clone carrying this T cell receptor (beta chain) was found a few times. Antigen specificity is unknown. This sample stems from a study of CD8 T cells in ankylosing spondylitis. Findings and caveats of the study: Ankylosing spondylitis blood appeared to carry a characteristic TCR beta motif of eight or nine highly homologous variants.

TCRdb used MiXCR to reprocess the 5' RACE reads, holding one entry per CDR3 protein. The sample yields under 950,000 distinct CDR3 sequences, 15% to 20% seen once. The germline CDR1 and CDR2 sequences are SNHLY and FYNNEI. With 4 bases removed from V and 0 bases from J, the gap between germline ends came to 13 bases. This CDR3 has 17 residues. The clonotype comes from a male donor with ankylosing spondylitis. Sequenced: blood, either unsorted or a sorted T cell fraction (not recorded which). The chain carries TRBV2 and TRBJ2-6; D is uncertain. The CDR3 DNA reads TGTGCCAGCAGTGTCCCGCAACCCGGCTCTGGGGCCAACGTCCTGACTTTC. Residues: CASSVPQPGSGANVLTF.